A selection of T cell receptor beta chains follows, all from one sample in a study of blood T cell repertoires in COVID-19. The protocol was immunoSEQ multiplex PCR, while the TCRdb copy is restricted to in-frame clones and leaves out a portion. In the table there are about 350,000 clones, around 90% of which are singletons. The sample taken for sequencing was peripheral blood. The receptors shown here come from a young man with COVID-19, enrolled during active disease. Each CDR3 is given with its conserved first and last residue. The order of the fields is clone size, J gene, D gene, CDR3 length, V gene, CDR3 protein, CDR3 DNA. The D gene is left open where the match is weak. Part of the rows lack a size; the others show once, few, many or a class for expanded clones.

clone size: few
J gene: TRBJ1-6
D gene: TRBD1
CDR3 length: 15
V gene: TRBV19
CDR3 protein: CATDRDRVNNSPLHF
CDR3 DNA: TGTGCCACCGACCGGGACAGGGTAAATAATTCACCCCTCCACTTT

clone size: NA
J gene: TRBJ2-3
D gene: NA
CDR3 length: 15
V gene: TRBV28
CDR3 protein: CASRASHPGTDTQYF
CDR3 DNA: TGTGCCAGCAGGGCTAGCCACCCGGGCACAGATACGCAGTATTTT

clone size: NA
J gene: TRBJ1-4
D gene: NA
CDR3 length: 15
V gene: TRBV5-1
CDR3 protein: CASSLVGPGGEKLFF
CDR3 DNA: TGCGCCAGCAGCTTGGTGGGACCCGGGGGTGAAAAACTGTTTTTT

clone size: NA
J gene: TRBJ1-2
D gene: TRBD1
CDR3 length: 11
V gene: TRBV19
CDR3 protein: CASRGLDGYTF
CDR3 DNA: TGTGCCAGCAGGGGGCTTGATGGCTACACCTTC

clone size: NA
J gene: TRBJ2-5
D gene: NA
CDR3 length: 14
V gene: TRBV5-1
CDR3 protein: CASSLSPGQETQYF
CDR3 DNA: TGCGCCAGCAGCTTGTCCCCGGGTCAAGAGACCCAGTACTTC

clone size: NA
J gene: TRBJ1-2
D gene: NA
CDR3 length: 15
V gene: TRBV2
CDR3 protein: CASSGGRKENYGYTF
CDR3 DNA: TGTGCCAGCAGTGGCGGGCGGAAGGAGAACTATGGCTACACCTTC

clone size: NA
J gene: TRBJ2-1
D gene: TRBD2
CDR3 length: 14
V gene: TRBV7-3
CDR3 protein: CASSWTSGRGEQFF
CDR3 DNA: TGTGCCAGCAGCTGGACTAGCGGGAGGGGTGAGCAGTTCTTC

clone size: NA
J gene: TRBJ2-7
D gene: NA
CDR3 length: 15
V gene: TRBV4-2
CDR3 protein: CASSQGKGGSYEQYF
CDR3 DNA: TGTGCCAGCAGCCAAGGAAAAGGGGGCTCCTACGAGCAGTACTTC

clone size: NA
J gene: TRBJ1-2
D gene: TRBD1
CDR3 length: 12
V gene: TRBV6-5
CDR3 protein: CASTTGLSGYTF
CDR3 DNA: TGTGCCAGTACGACAGGGTTGAGTGGCTACACCTTC

clone size: NA
J gene: TRBJ2-3
D gene: NA
CDR3 length: 14
V gene: TRBV9
CDR3 protein: CASSSGGPTDTQYF
CDR3 DNA: TGTGCCAGCAGCTCCGGAGGGCCCACAGATACGCAGTATTTT

clone size: NA
J gene: TRBJ2-3
D gene: TRBD2
CDR3 length: 18
V gene: TRBV4-2
CDR3 protein: CASSQGLGGLRSTDTQYF
CDR3 DNA: TGTGCCAGCAGCCAAGGACTGGGAGGGCTAAGGAGCACAGATACGCAGTATTTT

clone size: NA
J gene: TRBJ2-1
D gene: NA
CDR3 length: 17
V gene: TRBV21-1
CDR3 protein: CASSSREGARKDNEQFF
CDR3 DNA: TGTGCCAGCAGCTCTCGAGAGGGGGCGCGAAAGGACAATGAGCAGTTCTTC

clone size: NA
J gene: TRBJ1-1
D gene: NA
CDR3 length: 13
V gene: TRBV29-1
CDR3 protein: CSVGRSPISEAFF
CDR3 DNA: TGCAGCGTTGGGCGGTCTCCGATCTCTGAAGCTTTCTTT

clone size: few
J gene: TRBJ2-7
D gene: TRBD1
CDR3 length: 13
V gene: TRBV19
CDR3 protein: CASSRDRFSEQYF
CDR3 DNA: TGTGCCAGTAGTCGGGACAGGTTTAGCGAGCAGTACTTC

clone size: once
J gene: TRBJ2-7
D gene: TRBD2
CDR3 length: 14
V gene: TRBV7-2
CDR3 protein: CASSWTSGNYEQYF
CDR3 DNA: TGTGCCAGCAGCTGGACTAGCGGGAACTACGAGCAGTACTTC

clone size: NA
J gene: TRBJ2-1
D gene: NA
CDR3 length: 17
V gene: TRBV11-3
CDR3 protein: CASSLGEGARSYNEQFF
CDR3 DNA: TGTGCCAGCAGCTTAGGAGAAGGGGCCCGCTCCTACAATGAGCAGTTCTTC

clone size: once
J gene: TRBJ2-3
D gene: TRBD2
CDR3 length: 15
V gene: TRBV10-1
CDR3 protein: CASWSSGNSTDTQYF
CDR3 DNA: TGCGCCAGCTGGTCTAGCGGCAATTCCACAGATACGCAGTATTTT

clone size: NA
J gene: TRBJ1-2
D gene: NA
CDR3 length: 15
V gene: TRBV5-6
CDR3 protein: CASSPGQPTIYGYTF
CDR3 DNA: TGTGCCAGCAGCCCAGGACAGCCTACTATCTATGGCTACACCTTC

clone size: NA
J gene: TRBJ1-5
D gene: NA
CDR3 length: 17
V gene: TRBV7-9
CDR3 protein: CASSSAGGRTVNQPQHF
CDR3 DNA: TGTGCCAGCAGCTCAGCCGGGGGGAGGACGGTAAATCAGCCCCAGCATTTT

clone size: NA
J gene: TRBJ2-1
D gene: NA
CDR3 length: 12
V gene: TRBV10-3
CDR3 protein: CAISENGNEQFF
CDR3 DNA: TGTGCCATCAGTGAGAACGGCAATGAGCAGTTCTTC

clone size: NA
J gene: TRBJ2-7
D gene: NA
CDR3 length: 15
V gene: TRBV21-1
CDR3 protein: CASSARTGESYEQYF
CDR3 DNA: TGTGCCAGCAGCGCCCGGACAGGGGAGTCCTACGAGCAGTACTTC

clone size: NA
J gene: TRBJ2-1
D gene: TRBD2
CDR3 length: 17
V gene: TRBV6-2/TRBV6-3
CDR3 protein: CASSSWGTGGTYNEQFF
CDR3 DNA: TGTGCCAGCAGTTCGTGGGGCACGGGAGGTACCTACAATGAGCAGTTCTTC

clone size: NA
J gene: TRBJ1-1
D gene: NA
CDR3 length: 13
V gene: TRBV29-1
CDR3 protein: CSVEHSSNTEAFF
CDR3 DNA: TGCAGCGTTGAACACTCCTCGAACACTGAAGCTTTCTTT

clone size: NA
J gene: TRBJ1-1
D gene: NA
CDR3 length: 13
V gene: TRBV25-1
CDR3 protein: CASSHTANTEAFF
CDR3 DNA: TGTGCCAGCTCCCATACAGCGAACACTGAAGCTTTCTTT

clone size: NA
J gene: TRBJ2-7
D gene: NA
CDR3 length: 11
V gene: TRBV30
CDR3 protein: CAWGQGYEQYF
CDR3 DNA: TGTGCCTGGGGCCAGGGTTACGAGCAGTACTTC

clone size: NA
J gene: TRBJ1-5
D gene: NA
CDR3 length: 14
V gene: TRBV5-6
CDR3 protein: CASSRDNSNQPQHF
CDR3 DNA: TGTGCCAGCAGCCGAGACAATAGCAATCAGCCCCAGCATTTT

clone size: NA
J gene: TRBJ1-6
D gene: TRBD1
CDR3 length: 13
V gene: TRBV12-3/TRBV12-4
CDR3 protein: CASSNQGDSPLHF
CDR3 DNA: TGTGCCAGCAGTAACCAGGGGGATTCACCCCTCCACTTT

clone size: NA
J gene: TRBJ1-5
D gene: NA
CDR3 length: 15
V gene: TRBV19
CDR3 protein: CASSHNTQGFQPQHF
CDR3 DNA: TGTGCCAGTAGTCATAATACACAGGGTTTTCAGCCCCAGCATTTT

clone size: NA
J gene: TRBJ2-1
D gene: TRBD2
CDR3 length: 16
V gene: TRBV28
CDR3 protein: CASSFGDGRTNNEQFF
CDR3 DNA: TGTGCCAGCAGTTTTGGTGACGGGAGGACAAACAATGAGCAGTTCTTC

clone size: once
J gene: TRBJ1-1
D gene: TRBD1
CDR3 length: 15
V gene: TRBV5-4
CDR3 protein: CASSLEGALNTEAFF
CDR3 DNA: TGTGCCAGCAGCTTGGAGGGGGCCCTGAACACTGAAGCTTTCTTT

clone size: NA
J gene: TRBJ2-1
D gene: TRBD2
CDR3 length: 19
V gene: TRBV29-1
CDR3 protein: CSVEDRRSGRVASYNEQFF
CDR3 DNA: TGCAGCGTTGAAGATCGGCGGAGCGGGAGGGTCGCGTCCTACAATGAGCAGTTCTTC

clone size: NA
J gene: TRBJ1-4
D gene: NA
CDR3 length: 14
V gene: TRBV13
CDR3 protein: CASSSTATNEKLFF
CDR3 DNA: TGTGCCAGCAGCTCGACAGCAACTAATGAAAAACTGTTTTTT